This T cell receptor beta chain originates from a study of blood T cell repertoires in COVID-19. Looking at the study overall: PBMCs, B-cell-depleted T cells, or T cells were the source of the cDNA or gDNA that made up the material.

Methods used by the authors: Amplified reference gene primers provided the basis for estimating nucleated cell counts. The data were produced by immunoSEQ multiplex PCR, yet TCRdb's version contains in-frame clones alone and is incomplete. Clone size and the V and J calls come from that table; the DNA yielded D and trimming. This sample has approximately 300,000 clones; about 92% occur once, and the top ten carry about a fifth. The CDR3 consists of 12 residues. From germline, CDR1 is LGHDT and CDR2 YNNKEL (reference sequence). The germline V and J ends were trimmed by 2 bases and 8 bases, with 9 bases remaining between them. Everyone who took part was roughly 18 to 89 years old, and they came from about two dozen US areas.

This TCR was recovered from a woman in her twenties or thirties who had recovered from COVID-19. The chain recombines TRBV3-1 (or the pseudogene TRBV3-2) with TRBJ1-1; D is unresolved. Sequencing input: PBMCs or T cells enriched from blood (not recorded which). CDR3 amino acids: CASSQNQEEAFF. In nucleotides, the CDR3 is TGTGCCAGCAGCCAAAACCAGGAAGAAGCTTTCTTT.